These T cell receptor beta chains were read from a single sample in a study of PD-1 blockade in classical Hodgkin lymphoma. Method: immunoSEQ multiplex PCR; TCRdb's copy keeps in-frame clones and lacks some. There are roughly 40,000 clones in the sample; around three fifths occur only once, and 2.5% to 3.5% lies in the top ten. Sequencing was performed on peripheral blood mononuclear cells (PBMCs), taken before the fourth cycle of nivolumab. Receptors were obtained from a human donor with classical Hodgkin lymphoma. Each CDR3 is given without its conserved first and last residue. Fields, in order: clone size, J gene, V gene, CDR3 protein. Clone size, where shown, is once, few, many, or a class for clones that have expanded.

once | TRBJ1-3 | TRBV5-1 | ASSLETGRPLDTIY
. | TRBJ2-1 | TRBV7-2 | ASSLLTSGVSSEF
. | TRBJ2-7 | TRBV7-3 | ASSPLRGGYEQY
. | TRBJ2-1 | TRBV5-1 | ASSLEQSYNEQF
. | TRBJ1-1 | TRBV5-6 | ASSLVGTEAF
. | TRBJ2-2 | TRBV11-2 | ASSLTGTSNTGELF
. | TRBJ2-5 | TRBV30 | ASSGGRTETQY
few | TRBJ2-1 | TRBV5-1 | ASSLETSGVGEQF
. | TRBJ2-1 | TRBV4-1 | ASSQDGALGGENNEQF
. | TRBJ1-4 | TRBV14 | ASSQAPFNEKLF
. | TRBJ2-7 | TRBV7-9 | ASSLGEAAGSYEQY
. | TRBJ1-2 | TRBV28 | ASSTPGQGTLNGYT
few | TRBJ1-1 | TRBV4-2 | ASSPYTLALNTEAF
. | TRBJ2-7 | TRBV6-5 | ASSYSRGEQY
once | TRBJ2-4 | TRBV6-6 | ASSYEDRVGSIQY
. | TRBJ2-4 | TRBV7-2 | ASSTALAKNIQY
few | TRBJ2-5 | TRBV11-2 | ASSSFRSTSGGETQY
. | TRBJ1-5 | TRBV28 | ASSFGWADSNQPQH
many | TRBJ1-3 | TRBV30 | AWSEWASGNTIY
. | TRBJ2-7 | TRBV10-2 | ASSEQGLAGEPSYEQY
few | TRBJ1-2 | TRBV27 | ASKKQGYYGYT
. | TRBJ1-2 | TRBV27 | ASSRLRGDNTGGHYGYT
. | TRBJ1-5 | TRBV27 | ASSLSLGPALGPQH
few | TRBJ1-5 | TRBV10-3 | ATVMNSNQPQH
. | TRBJ1-1 | TRBV5-1 | ASSQGKEGTEAF
. | TRBJ2-7 | TRBV30 | AWRVRSYEQY
few | TRBJ1-4 | TRBV30 | AWSGQGILF
few | TRBJ1-3 | TRBV6-5 | ASSRDGASGNTIY
. | TRBJ1-1 | TRBV19 | ASTLTLTPGQARYAF
. | TRBJ2-1 | TRBV7-2 | ASSLDGQFTYNEQF
. | TRBJ2-3 | TRBV19 | ASSIPLAGRDTQY
few | TRBJ1-2 | TRBV5-1 | ASSLSKDYGYT
. | TRBJ2-1 | TRBV27 | ASSLRHGLAGSEQF
. | TRBJ1-5 | TRBV19 | ASSIGGDRGQPQH